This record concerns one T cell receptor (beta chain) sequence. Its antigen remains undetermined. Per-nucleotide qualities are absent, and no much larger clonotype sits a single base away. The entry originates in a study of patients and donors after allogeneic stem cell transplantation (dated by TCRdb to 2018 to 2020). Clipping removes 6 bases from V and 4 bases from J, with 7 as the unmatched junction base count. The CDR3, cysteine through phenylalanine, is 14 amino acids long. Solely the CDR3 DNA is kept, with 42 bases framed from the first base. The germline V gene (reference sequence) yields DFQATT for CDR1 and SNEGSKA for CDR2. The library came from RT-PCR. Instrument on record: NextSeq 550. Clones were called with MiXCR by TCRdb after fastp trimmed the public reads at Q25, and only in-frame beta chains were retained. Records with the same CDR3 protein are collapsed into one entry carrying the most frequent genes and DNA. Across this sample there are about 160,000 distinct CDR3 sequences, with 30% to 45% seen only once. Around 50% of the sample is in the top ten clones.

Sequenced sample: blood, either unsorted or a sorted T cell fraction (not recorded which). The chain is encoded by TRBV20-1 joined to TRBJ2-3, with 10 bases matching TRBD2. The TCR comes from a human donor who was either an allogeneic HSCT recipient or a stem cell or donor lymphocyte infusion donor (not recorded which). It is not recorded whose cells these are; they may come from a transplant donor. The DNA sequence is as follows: TGCAGTGCAGCAGAGCGGGGGGGAGCAGATACGCAGTATTTT. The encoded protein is CSAAERGGADTQYF.